These 5 T cell receptor beta chains share one sample of origin, sequenced in a study of T cell clonality in common variable immunodeficiency. The study, taken as a whole, reports: Fewer deletions and N-nucleotide insertions were reportedly seen in common variable immunodeficiency TCR beta sequences.

No antigen is known for these receptors. TCRdb's table, derived via immunoSEQ multiplex PCR, lists solely in-frame clones and lacks some. The sample includes roughly 33,000 clones, none of them occurring once. Specimen: peripheral blood mononuclear cells. Receptor source: a human donor with common variable immunodeficiency.

This clone was picked up a small number of times. The read halts 3 residues ahead of the CDR3 end, with the missing end drawn from the germline J gene. This sequence joins TRBV13 and TRBJ2-3; the match to TRBD2 covers 10 bases. Germline-derived CDR1 and CDR2 are PRHDT and FYEKMQ (reference sequence). V was pared by 4 bases and J by 6 bases, with 19 bases of the junction left unmatched. CDR3 size: 19 residues. This CDR3 is CASSSPSYGAGGRADTQYF. Partial CDR3 DNA: TGTGCCAGCAGCTCCCCCTCGTATGGAGCGGGGGGGCGGGCGGATACG.

This clone occurred many times. The read falls 3 residues short of the CDR3 end, and the missing part is taken from the germline J gene. The chain is built from TRBV29-1 and TRBJ2-1; TRBD2 matches at 7 bases. V shed 0 bases, J shed 8 bases, and the junction held 1 base outside the gene matches. Germline CDR1 is SQVTM and CDR2 is ANQGSEA. This CDR3 is 12 amino acids long. CDR3 DNA (partial): TGCAGCGTTGAAGAGGGGGGGGATGAG. Translating it yields CSVEEGGDE. From start to end, the CDR3 is CSVEEGGDEQFF.

Incomplete CDR3 DNA: TGTGCCAGTAGTATCCTTTGGGCCGCAAGCAATCAGCCC. Translating gives CASSILWAASNQP. Given in full, the CDR3 is CASSILWAASNQPQHF. This rearrangement joins TRBV19 to TRBJ1-5; D is uncertain. The CDR3 is cut off 3 residues early in the read; its end comes from the germline J gene. The CDR3 runs 16 residues. The V end lost 3 bases, the J end lost 1 base, and 13 bases lay between the germline ends. Germline values: CDR1 LNHDA, CDR2 SQIVND (reference sequence).

This clone was found many times. The CDR3 extends 3 residues past the end of the read, so its final part is completed from the germline J gene. The chain links TRBV7-2 to TRBJ2-5; D call uncertain. V lost 4 bases to trimming and J lost 5 bases, with 5 bases between them. The CDR3 runs to 11 residues. Germline CDR1 SGHTA, CDR2 FQGNSA. CDR3 residues: CASSSLETQYF. The CDR3 DNA, read in part, is TGTGCCAGCAGCTCTTTGGAGACC. The full variable domain, with the rest looked up from reference TRBV7-2 and TRBJ2-5, is GAGVSQSPSNKVTEKGKDVELRCDPISGHTALYWYRQSLGQGLEFLIYFQGNSAPDKSGLPSDRFSAERTGGSVSTLTIQRTQQEDSAVYLCASSSLETQYFGPGTRLLVL.

This clone was seen at least ten times. The read finishes 3 residues shy of the CDR3 end, and the germline J gene is used to complete it. The rearrangement joins TRBV30 to TRBJ2-5; D is possibly TRBD2 (6 bases). Germline CDR1 is GTSNPN and CDR2 is SVGIG (reference sequence). This CDR3 is 15 amino acids long. V shed 4 bases and J shed 2 bases, with 17 bases lying between them. Here the CDR3 reads CAWTFSPGLQETQYF. Incomplete CDR3 DNA: TGTGCCTGGACCTTTTCGCCGGGACTGCAAGAGACC.